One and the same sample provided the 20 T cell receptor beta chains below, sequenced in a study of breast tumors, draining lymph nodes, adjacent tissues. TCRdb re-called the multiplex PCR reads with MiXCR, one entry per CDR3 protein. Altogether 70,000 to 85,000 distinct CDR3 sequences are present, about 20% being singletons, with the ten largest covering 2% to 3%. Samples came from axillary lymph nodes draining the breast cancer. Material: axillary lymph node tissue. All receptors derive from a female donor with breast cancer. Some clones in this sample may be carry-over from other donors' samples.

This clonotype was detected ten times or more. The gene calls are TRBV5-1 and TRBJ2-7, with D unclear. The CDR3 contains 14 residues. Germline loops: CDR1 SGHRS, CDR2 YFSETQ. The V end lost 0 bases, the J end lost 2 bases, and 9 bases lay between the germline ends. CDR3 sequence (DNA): TGCGCCAGCAGCTTGGATTCTGGTCCCTACGAGCAGTACTTC. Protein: CASSLDSGPYEQYF.

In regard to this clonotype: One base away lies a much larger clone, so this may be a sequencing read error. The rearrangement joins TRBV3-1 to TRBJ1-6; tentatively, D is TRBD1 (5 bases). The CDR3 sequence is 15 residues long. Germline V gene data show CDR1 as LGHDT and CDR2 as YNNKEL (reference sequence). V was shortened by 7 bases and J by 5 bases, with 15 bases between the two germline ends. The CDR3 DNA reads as TGTGCCAGCATCCGGTTGGGGGGAAATAATTCACCCCTCCACTTT. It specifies CASIRLGGNNSPLHF.

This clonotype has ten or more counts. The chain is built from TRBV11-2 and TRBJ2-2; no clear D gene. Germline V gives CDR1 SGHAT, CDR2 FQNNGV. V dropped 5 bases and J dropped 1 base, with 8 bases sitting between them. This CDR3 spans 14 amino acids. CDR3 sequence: CASSPRLNTGELFF. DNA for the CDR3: TGTGCCAGCAGCCCTCGACTGAACACCGGGGAGCTGTTTTTT.

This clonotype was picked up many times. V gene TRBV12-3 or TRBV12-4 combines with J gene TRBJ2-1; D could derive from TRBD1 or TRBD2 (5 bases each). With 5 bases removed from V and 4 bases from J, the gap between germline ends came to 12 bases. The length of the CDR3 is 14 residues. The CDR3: CASSLGTTYNEQFF. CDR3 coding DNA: TGTGCCAGCAGTCTCGGGACCACGTACAATGAGCAGTTCTTC.

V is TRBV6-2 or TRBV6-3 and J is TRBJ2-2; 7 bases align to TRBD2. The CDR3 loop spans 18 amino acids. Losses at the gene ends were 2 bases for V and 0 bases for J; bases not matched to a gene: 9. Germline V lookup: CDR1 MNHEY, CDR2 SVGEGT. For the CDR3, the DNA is TGTGCCAGCAGTTACCCTGAGTGGGGAGGGCCGAACACCGGGGAGCTGTTTTTT. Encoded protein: CASSYPEWGGPNTGELFF.

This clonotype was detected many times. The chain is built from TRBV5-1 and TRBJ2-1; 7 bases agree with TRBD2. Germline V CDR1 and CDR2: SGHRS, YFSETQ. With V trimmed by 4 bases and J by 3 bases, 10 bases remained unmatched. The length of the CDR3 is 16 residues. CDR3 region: CASSGGSSGVYNEQFF. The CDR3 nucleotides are TGCGCCAGCAGCGGGGGTTCTAGCGGAGTCTACAATGAGCAGTTCTTC.

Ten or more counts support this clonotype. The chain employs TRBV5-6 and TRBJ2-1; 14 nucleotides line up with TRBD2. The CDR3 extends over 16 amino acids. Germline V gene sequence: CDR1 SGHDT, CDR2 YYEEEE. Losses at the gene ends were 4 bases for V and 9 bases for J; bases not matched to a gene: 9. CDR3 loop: CASSLPGLAGAVEQFF. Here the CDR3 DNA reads TGTGCCAGCAGCCTCCCGGGACTAGCGGGAGCGGTTGAGCAGTTCTTC.

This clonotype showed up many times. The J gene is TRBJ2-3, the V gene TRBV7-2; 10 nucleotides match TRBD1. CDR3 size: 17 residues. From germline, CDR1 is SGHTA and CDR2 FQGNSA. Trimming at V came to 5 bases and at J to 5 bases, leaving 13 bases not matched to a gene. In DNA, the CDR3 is TGTGCCAGCAGCCCAAGACAGGGGGCAGGTGTTGTAGATACGCAGTATTTT. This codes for CASSPRQGAGVVDTQYF.

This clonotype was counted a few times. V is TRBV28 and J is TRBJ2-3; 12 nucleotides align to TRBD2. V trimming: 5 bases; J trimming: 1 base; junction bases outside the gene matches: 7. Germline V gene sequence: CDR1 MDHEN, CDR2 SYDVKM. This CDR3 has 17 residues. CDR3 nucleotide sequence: TGTGCCAGCAGTGACCTAGCGGGAGGGCCGGGCACAGATACGCAGTATTTT. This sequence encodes CASSDLAGGPGTDTQYF.

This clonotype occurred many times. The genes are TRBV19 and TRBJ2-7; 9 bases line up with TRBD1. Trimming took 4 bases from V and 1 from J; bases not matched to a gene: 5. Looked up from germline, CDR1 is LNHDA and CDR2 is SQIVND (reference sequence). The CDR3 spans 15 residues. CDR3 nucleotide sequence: TGTGCCAGTAGTAAGGGGACAGGGAGGTCCTACGAGCAGTACTTC. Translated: CASSKGTGRSYEQYF.

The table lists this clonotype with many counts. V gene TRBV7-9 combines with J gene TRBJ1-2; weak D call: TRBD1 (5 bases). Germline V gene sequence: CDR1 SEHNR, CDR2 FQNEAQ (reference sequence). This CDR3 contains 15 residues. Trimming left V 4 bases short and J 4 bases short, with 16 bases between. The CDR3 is CASSYTDRGGYGYTF. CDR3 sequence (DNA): TGTGCCAGCAGCTATACAGATCGGGGGGGCTATGGCTACACCTTC. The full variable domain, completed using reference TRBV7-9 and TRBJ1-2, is DTGVSQNPRHKITKRGQNVTFRCDPISEHNRLYWYRQTLGQGPEFLTYFQNEAQLEKSRLLSDRFSAERPKGSFSTLEIQRTEQGDSAMYLCASSYTDRGGYGYTFGSGTRLTVV.

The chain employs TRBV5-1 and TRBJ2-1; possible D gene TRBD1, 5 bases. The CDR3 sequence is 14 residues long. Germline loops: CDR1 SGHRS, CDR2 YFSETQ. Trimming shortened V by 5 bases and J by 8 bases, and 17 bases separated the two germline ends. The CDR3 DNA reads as TGCGCCAGCAGGATTTTAACAGGCGAAGATGAGCAGTTCTTC. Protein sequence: CASRILTGEDEQFF.

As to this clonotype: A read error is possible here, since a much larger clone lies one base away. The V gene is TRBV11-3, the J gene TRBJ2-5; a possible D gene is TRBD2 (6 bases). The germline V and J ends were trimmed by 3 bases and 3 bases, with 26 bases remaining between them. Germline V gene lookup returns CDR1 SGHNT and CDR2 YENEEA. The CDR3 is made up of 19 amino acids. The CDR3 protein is CASSFKGLASPPTEETQYF. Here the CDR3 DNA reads TGTGCCAGCAGCTTTAAGGGCCTAGCGAGCCCACCAACGGAAGAGACCCAGTACTTC.

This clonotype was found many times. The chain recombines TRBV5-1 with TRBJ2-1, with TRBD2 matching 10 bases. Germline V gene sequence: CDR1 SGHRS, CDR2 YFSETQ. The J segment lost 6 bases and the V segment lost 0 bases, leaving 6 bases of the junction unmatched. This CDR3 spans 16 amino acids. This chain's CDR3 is CASSLGAGGPSNEQFF. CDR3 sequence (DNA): TGCGCCAGCAGCTTGGGAGCGGGAGGGCCGAGCAATGAGCAGTTCTTC.

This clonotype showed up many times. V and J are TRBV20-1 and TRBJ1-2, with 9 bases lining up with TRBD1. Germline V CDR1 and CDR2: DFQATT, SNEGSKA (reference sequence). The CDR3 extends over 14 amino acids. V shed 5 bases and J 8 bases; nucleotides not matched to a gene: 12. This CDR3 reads CSARPPGTGLGYTF. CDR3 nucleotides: TGCAGTGCTCGGCCCCCCGGGACAGGGCTCGGCTACACCTTC.

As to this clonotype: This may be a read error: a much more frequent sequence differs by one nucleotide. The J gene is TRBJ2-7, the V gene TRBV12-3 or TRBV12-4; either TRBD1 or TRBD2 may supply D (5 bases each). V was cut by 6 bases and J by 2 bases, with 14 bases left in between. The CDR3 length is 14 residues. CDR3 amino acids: CASRTGADPYEQYF. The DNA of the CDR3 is TGTGCCAGCAGGACCGGGGCAGACCCCTACGAGCAGTACTTC.

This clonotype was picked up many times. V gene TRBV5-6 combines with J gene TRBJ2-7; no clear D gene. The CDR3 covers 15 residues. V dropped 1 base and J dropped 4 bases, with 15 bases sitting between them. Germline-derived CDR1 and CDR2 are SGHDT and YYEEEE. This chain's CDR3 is CASSLRRTTHYEQYF. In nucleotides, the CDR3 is TGTGCCAGCAGCTTGCGGCGGACCACTCATTACGAGCAGTACTTC.

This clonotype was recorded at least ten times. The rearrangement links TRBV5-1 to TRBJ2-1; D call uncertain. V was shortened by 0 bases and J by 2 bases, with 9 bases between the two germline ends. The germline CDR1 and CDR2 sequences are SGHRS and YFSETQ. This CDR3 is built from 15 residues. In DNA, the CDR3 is TGCGCCAGCAGCTTGGAAGGTAGGGCCTACAATGAGCAGTTCTTC. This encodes CASSLEGRAYNEQFF.

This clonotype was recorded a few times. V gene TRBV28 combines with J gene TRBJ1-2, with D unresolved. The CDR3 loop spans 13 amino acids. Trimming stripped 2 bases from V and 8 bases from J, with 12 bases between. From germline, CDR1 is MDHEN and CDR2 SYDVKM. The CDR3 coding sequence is TGTGCCAGCAGTTTAGGCGGTTCCGGGGGCTACACCTTC. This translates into CASSLGGSGGYTF.

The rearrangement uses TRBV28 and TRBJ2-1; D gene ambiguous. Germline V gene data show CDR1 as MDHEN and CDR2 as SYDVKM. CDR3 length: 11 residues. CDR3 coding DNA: TGTGCAATCCTTTCCTACAATGAGCAGTTCTTC. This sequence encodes CAILSYNEQFF.